This TCR beta chain came from a study of cytomegalovirus exposure and HLA in healthy donors listed by TCRdb under 2017. Notes on the research overall: An earlier analysis of some 620 of the donors reported approximately 280 Gb of sequence data and some 110 million unique TCR beta sequences obtained from around 170 million T cells. Rather than using new phenotypic data, the later analysis identified candidate immune exposures from TCR beta sequences and from how often those sequences occurred across donors. In addition to the first cohort of roughly 700 subjects, a separate validation cohort of under 150 different subjects was used. The genetic ancestry cluster associated with self-reported Caucasian donors included about 84% of the roughly 400 genotyped donors. Across around 400 genotyped donors of the cohort, an average of approximately 220,000 unique TCR beta nucleotide sequences per donor were sequenced, and 15% to 20% of those sequences were non-productive. The study used immunosequencing to profile the T cell repertoires of more than 650 subjects and linked those repertoires to cytomegalovirus serostatus. The number of donors typed differed by locus, with roughly 629-640 for A, B, C, DRB1 and DQB1, around 520 for DQA1, under 610 for DPA1, and some 440 for DPB1. Because of strong linkage in the cohort, roughly five DR-DQ haplotypes were treated as single units for association and clustering. An early release covering some 640 HLA-typed donors comprised 250 to 350 gigabases of sequencing data and around 85 million unique TCR sequences. A later genetic analysis took genome-wide SNP genotypes for 398 of the 666 donors and used that subset as a discovery cohort. Every repertoire in the discovery cohort had been generated on one and the same sequencing platform. A later analysis re-analyzed previously published TCR beta repertoires from about 600 donors and added high-resolution HLA genotyping to study TCR occurrence patterns. The study aimed to test whether signatures of past pathogen exposure could be identified by cataloging public T cell receptors. HLA typing included class I and class II loci at four-digit resolution. To predict cytomegalovirus infection status, the study combined high-throughput TCR immunosequencing, statistical association of individual TCRs with disease status, and machine learning. Alongside the repertoire data, information on donor age, sex, ethnicity and CMV serostatus was compiled. In an earlier analysis of 587 of the donors, high-throughput TCR beta sequencing was used to judge whether each TCR beta V gene segment behaved as functional or pseudogenic.

In total, 666 healthy bone marrow donors made up the cohort. At the time of sampling, every cohort member was nominally healthy, though immune exposures that went unrecorded were likely present. The donor was CMV seronegative and belonged to the group of 352 seronegative cohort members. A peripheral blood sample was provided by each donor, and peripheral blood mononuclear cells were used for TCR beta sequencing. The Qiagen DNeasy Blood Extraction Kit was used to extract genomic DNA from the blood cell samples. On this clone itself: Its antigen has not been determined. Base-call qualities are not available, and no considerably larger clone is one nucleotide away.

The library was obtained by the immunoSEQ multiplex PCR assay. The multiplex PCR relied on a mix of 60 forward primers for TCR Vbeta segments and 13 reverse primers for TCR Jbeta segments. A multiplex PCR assay on genomic DNA amplified the CDR3 region of rearranged TCR beta genes. The amplified TCR beta libraries were sequenced on the Illumina HiSeq System as 87-base-pair reads. From the authors' description of their analysis: In a later analysis, some 80 million unique TCR beta chains were counted across the 690 or so repertoires, and around 10 million of these chains were shared by at least two donors. Raw reads were error-corrected and collapsed into unique sequences by a nearest-neighbor algorithm in which closely related sequences were merged to remove PCR and sequencing errors. Alignment of CDR3 sequences to IMGT reference sequences was used to assign V, D and J gene segments. For a sequence to be retained, at least a six-nucleotide match to both a V gene segment and a J gene segment was required. Rearrangements were classified as productive when the CDR3 lacked stop codons and remained in frame with V and J, and all other rearrangements were classified as non-productive. Following IMGT convention, CDR3 was defined as the stretch from the second conserved V-encoded cysteine to the conserved J-encoded phenylalanine. In an earlier analysis of more than 550 of the donors, sequences lacking an unambiguous match to a single V gene segment were excluded. An earlier analysis of several hundred of the donors called V segments functional above 56.7% productive rearrangements and segregating when the between-donor standard deviation exceeded 5%. A statistical classification framework was built for diagnosing cytomegalovirus status from the catalog of TCR beta chain sequences. A later analysis assigned V and J genes by comparing TCR nucleotide sequences with IMGT/GENE-DB human TR gene sequences. A later analysis assigned CDR3 sequences and most-parsimonious VDJ recombination scenarios with the TCRdist pipeline. A later analysis defined each TCR beta chain by its CDR3 amino acid sequence plus V-gene family, and excluded reads lacking a unique V-gene family. To address suspected cross-contamination and a sequencing artifact, a later analysis removed approximately 600 highly shared, low-generation-probability nucleotide sequences. In a later analysis, a clonal expansion index for each public chain was calculated from normalized within-repertoire ranks of inferred template counts. In a later analysis, generation probabilities were computed with a VDJ recombination model fitted to out-of-frame rearrangements, and the resulting probabilities were checked against IGoR. Hypergeometric tests were used in a later analysis to score TCR-TCR, TCR-HLA and TCR-CMV co-occurrence, with a repertoire-size bias correction applied to the TCR pairs. A later analysis estimated false discovery rates by permuting HLA or CMV assignments 20 times. In a later analysis, co-occurring TCRs were grouped using DBSCAN, and TCRdist sequence similarity was added for clustering within HLA-allele-positive subsets. Repertoires with fewer than 30,000 or more than 120,000 public chains, plus five repertoires with anomalous nucleotide sharing, were excluded from co-occurrence clustering. Sourced from immuneACCESS, this table was stored by TCRdb with only in-frame sequences that have V and J called. A share of the clones is absent; for the studies checked, an unresolved V gene accounts for under half, and the remainder has no known explanation. V and J calls and clone size are copied from that table; D and trimming were computed from the DNA. For this sample the table gives around 130,000 clones, of which approximately 85% were detected only once. Jointly, the top ten make up roughly 1.7% of the sample.

A distance of 10 bases separates the germline ends of V and J, which lose 1 base and 4 bases respectively. From the cysteine through the phenylalanine, the CDR3 covers 14 amino acids. The DNA shown is the 42-base CDR3, in frame from base 1. Based on the germline V gene, the CDR1 and CDR2 sequences are SNHLY and FYNNEI. What the authors observed across the whole study: The cohort was sequenced for TCR beta chains only, and without alpha or paired-chain data the features that could be detected were limited. Linkage disequilibrium might explain the correlated functional status among segregating V segments, but an unknown experimental factor could not be excluded. Compared with the roughly 720-donor mean, donors in an Asian-associated ancestry cluster had fewer N-insertions in productive TCRs, according to a later genetic analysis. A further reported finding was that TCR beta sequences accurately predicted the HLA-A and HLA-B alleles for most subjects in the first cohort. In a later analysis, HLA-associated TCR beta chains showed more clonal expansion and lower generation probabilities than non-associated chains that were equally common. A few of the identified cytomegalovirus-associated TCR beta chains were confirmed in vitro to be specific for cytomegalovirus antigens. Presence/absence analyses assumed roughly uniform sequencing depth across donors, an assumption that may not hold. According to a later analysis, most CMV-associated TCR beta chains appeared to be HLA-restricted, and the HLA associations seemed to be driven largely by CMV exposure. In a later genetic analysis, a missense DCLRE1C variant was associated with V-gene and J-gene trimming of TCR beta chains, and the association was replicated in an independent cohort. The authors suggested that the approach could potentially be extended to other disease states and immunological phenotypes. In the study, some 160 TCR beta chains were listed as associated with cytomegalovirus. Several of the top co-occurrence clusters appeared to be linked to parvovirus B19, influenza, CMV and Epstein-Barr virus, according to a later analysis. A group of highly shared sequence variants was considered likely to be a technical artifact of the sequencing pipeline. In an earlier analysis of roughly 500 of the donors, most TCR beta V segments appeared in productive rearrangements about 87% or about 30% of the time, broadly matching IMGT annotations. Some IMGT-functional V segments, including TRBV6-2 and TRBV6-3, could not be told apart with the 87-base-pair reads, so those segments were excluded. In a later analysis, TCR association rates were found to vary across HLA loci, with the most associated TCRs seen for DRB1 alleles and the fewest for HLA-C alleles. Specific HLA alleles were associated with 15,000 to 20,000 TCR beta sequences at a false discovery rate of 0.05 in a later analysis. About 17 rarely observed V segments, including chromosome 9 orphons, were excluded from the earlier analysis of several hundred of the donors because counts were too low. While some public TCRs were present in many individuals, most TCR sequences turned up only very rarely across donors. For the cohort, immune exposure information was limited to CMV serostatus. The classifier was reported to diagnose cytomegalovirus status with high specificity and sensitivity in both the original cohort and the validation cohort. HLA typing was unavailable for some donors at each locus, so association tests used only the typed subset. When HLA alleles, especially DR and DQ, strongly co-occurred, TCR associations were difficult to assign to individual alleles.

Specimen: PBMCs. This TCR was sampled from a boy between 5 and 17 years old in good health and CMV-seronegative. The chain couples TRBV2 to TRBJ1-2, with TRBD1 as a weak D call on 6 bases. The nucleotide sequence reads as follows: TGTGCCAGCAGTGAAGAGAGGGGGGGCTATGGCTACACCTTC. It codes for CASSEERGGYGYTF.